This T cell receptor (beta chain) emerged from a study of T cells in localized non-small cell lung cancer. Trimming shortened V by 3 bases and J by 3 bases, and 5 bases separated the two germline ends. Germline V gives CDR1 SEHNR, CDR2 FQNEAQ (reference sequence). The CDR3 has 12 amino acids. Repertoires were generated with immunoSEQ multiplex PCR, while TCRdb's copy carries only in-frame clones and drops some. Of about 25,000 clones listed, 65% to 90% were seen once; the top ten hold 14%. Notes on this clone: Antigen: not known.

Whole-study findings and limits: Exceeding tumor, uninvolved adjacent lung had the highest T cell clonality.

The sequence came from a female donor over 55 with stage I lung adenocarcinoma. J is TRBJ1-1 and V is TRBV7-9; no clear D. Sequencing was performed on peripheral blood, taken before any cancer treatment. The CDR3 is CASSFLHTEAFF. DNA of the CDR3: TGTGCCAGCAGCTTCTTGCACACTGAAGCTTTCTTT.